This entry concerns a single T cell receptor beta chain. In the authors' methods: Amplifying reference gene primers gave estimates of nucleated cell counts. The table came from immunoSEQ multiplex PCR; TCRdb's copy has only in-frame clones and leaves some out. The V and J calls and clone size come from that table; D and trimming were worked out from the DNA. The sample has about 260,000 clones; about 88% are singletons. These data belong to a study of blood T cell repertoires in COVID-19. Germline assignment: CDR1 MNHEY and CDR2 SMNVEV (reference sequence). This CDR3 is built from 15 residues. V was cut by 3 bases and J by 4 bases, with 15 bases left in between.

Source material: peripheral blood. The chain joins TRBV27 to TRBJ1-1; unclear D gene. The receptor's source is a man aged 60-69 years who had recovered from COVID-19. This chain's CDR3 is CASSFQWRVTTEAFF. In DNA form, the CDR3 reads TGTGCCAGCAGTTTCCAGTGGCGGGTGACCACTGAAGCTTTCTTT.